This T cell receptor beta chain comes out of a study of T-cell memory formation after mild COVID-19. Study summary: The TCR clusters were mostly specific to one donor.

cDNA libraries for TCR alpha and TCR beta, carrying sample barcodes and UMIs, came from 5'RACE with constant-segment primers. TCRdb used MiXCR to reprocess the 5' RACE reads, holding one entry per CDR3 protein. Found here are 170,000 or so distinct CDR3 sequences, roughly a fifth of them singletons; the top ten hold around 23%. Study-wide findings and caveats: Researchers report contracting CD4+ clones mostly in CM and EM, with CD8+ clones in EMRA.

Germline V gives CDR1 LNHDA, CDR2 SQIVND (reference sequence). V lost 0 bases to trimming and J lost 0 bases, with 15 bases between them. The CDR3 is 18 residues long. As regards this clonotype: Its antigen is undetermined.

The sample consisted of PBMCs or a T cell subset sorted from them (not recorded which). The receptor's source is an adult woman who had mild COVID-19 (a few samples of this study predate the infection). Cell type and time point are not known. The chain combines TRBV19 with TRBJ2-1; no clear D gene. The CDR3 reads CASSIDGVTESSYNEQFF. CDR3 bases: TGTGCCAGTAGTATAGATGGTGTCACGGAGAGCTCCTACAATGAGCAGTTCTTC.